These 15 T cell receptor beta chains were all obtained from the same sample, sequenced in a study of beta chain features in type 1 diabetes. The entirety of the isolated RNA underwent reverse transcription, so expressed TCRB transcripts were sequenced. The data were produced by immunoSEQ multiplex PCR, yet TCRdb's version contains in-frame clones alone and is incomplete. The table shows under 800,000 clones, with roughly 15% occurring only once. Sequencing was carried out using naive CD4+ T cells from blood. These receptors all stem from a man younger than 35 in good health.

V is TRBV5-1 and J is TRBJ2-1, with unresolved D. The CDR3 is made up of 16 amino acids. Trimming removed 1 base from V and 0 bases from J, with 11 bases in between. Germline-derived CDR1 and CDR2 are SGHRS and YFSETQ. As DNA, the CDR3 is TGCGCCAGCAGCTTGATCGCCGCCAGCTCCTACAATGAGCAGTTCTTC. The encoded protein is CASSLIAASSYNEQFF.

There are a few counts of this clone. CDR3 loop: CASEFRQGPYEQYF. For the CDR3, the DNA is TGTGCCAGTGAATTCCGGCAGGGACCGTACGAGCAGTACTTC. The chain is built from TRBV7-9 and TRBJ2-7, with D possibly called TRBD1 or TRBD2 (5 bases each). Germline CDR1 is SEHNR and CDR2 is FQNEAQ (reference sequence). The CDR3 is 14 residues long. V was trimmed by 9 bases and J by 4 bases, leaving 19 bases between them.

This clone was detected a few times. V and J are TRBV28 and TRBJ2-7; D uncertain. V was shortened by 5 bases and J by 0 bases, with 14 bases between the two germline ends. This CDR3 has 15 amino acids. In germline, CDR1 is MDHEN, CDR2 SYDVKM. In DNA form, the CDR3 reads TGTGCCAGCAGTCCCTACGCGGACCTCTCCTACGAGCAGTACTTC. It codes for CASSPYADLSYEQYF.

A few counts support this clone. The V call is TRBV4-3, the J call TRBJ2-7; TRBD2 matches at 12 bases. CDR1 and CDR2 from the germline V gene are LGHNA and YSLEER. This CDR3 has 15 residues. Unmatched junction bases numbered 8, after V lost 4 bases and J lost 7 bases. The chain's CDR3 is CASSLETSGSQEQYF. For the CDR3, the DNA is TGCGCCAGCAGCCTTGAGACTAGCGGGAGTCAAGAGCAGTACTTC.

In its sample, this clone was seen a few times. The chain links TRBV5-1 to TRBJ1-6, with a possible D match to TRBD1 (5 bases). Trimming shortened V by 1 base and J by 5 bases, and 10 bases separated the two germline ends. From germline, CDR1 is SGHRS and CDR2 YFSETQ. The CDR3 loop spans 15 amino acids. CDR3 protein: CASSLPGPDNSPLHF. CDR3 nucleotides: TGCGCCAGCAGCTTGCCGGGACCCGATAATTCACCCCTCCACTTT.

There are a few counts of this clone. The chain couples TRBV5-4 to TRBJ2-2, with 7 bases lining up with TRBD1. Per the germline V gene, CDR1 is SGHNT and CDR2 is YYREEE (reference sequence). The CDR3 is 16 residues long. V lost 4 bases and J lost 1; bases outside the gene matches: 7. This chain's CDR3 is CASSPPGQRNTGELFF. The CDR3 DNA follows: TGTGCCAGCAGCCCGCCGGGACAGAGGAACACCGGGGAGCTGTTTTTT.

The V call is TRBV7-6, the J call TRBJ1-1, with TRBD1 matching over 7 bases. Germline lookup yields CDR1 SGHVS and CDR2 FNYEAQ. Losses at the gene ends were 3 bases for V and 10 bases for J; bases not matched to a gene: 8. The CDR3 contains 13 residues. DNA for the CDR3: TGTGCCAGCAGCTTGGACCCAGGGGGGGGAGCTTTCTTT. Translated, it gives CASSLDPGGGAFF.

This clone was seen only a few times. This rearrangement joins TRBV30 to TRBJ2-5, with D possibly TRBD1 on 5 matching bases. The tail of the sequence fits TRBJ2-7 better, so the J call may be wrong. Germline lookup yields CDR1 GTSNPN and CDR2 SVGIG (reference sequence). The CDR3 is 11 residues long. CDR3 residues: CACGQTYEQYF. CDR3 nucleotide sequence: TGTGCCTGCGGACAAACCTACGAGCAGTACTTC.

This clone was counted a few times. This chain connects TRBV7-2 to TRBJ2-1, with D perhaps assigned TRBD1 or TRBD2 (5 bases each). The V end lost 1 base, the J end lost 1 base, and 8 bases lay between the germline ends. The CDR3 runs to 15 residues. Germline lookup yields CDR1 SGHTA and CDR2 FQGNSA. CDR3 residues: CASSLERGSYNEQFF. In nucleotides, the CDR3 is TGTGCCAGCAGCTTAGAGAGGGGATCCTACAATGAGCAGTTCTTC. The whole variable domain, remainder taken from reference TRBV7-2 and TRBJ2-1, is GAGVSQSPSNKVTEKGKDVELRCDPISGHTALYWYRQSLGQGLEFLIYFQGNSAPDKSGLPSDRFSAERTGGSVSTLTIQRTQQEDSAVYLCASSLERGSYNEQFFGPGTRLTVL.

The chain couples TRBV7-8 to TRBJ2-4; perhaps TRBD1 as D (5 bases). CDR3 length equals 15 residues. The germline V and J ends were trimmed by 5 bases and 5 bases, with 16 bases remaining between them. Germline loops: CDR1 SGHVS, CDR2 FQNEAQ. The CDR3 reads CASSGSGALQNIQYF. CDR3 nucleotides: TGTGCCAGCAGCGGAAGTGGGGCCCTCCAAAACATTCAGTACTTC. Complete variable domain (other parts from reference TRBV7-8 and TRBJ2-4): GAGVSQSPRYKVAKRGQDVALRCDPISGHVSLFWYQQALGQGPEFLTYFQNEAQLDKSGLPSDRFFAERPEGSVSTLKIQRTQQEDSAVYLCASSGSGALQNIQYFGAGTRLSVL.

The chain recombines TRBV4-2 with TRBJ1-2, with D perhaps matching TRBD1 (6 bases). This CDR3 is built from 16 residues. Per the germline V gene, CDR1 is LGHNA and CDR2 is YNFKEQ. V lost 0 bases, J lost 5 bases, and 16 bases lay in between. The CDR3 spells CASSQDPGRGQYGYTF. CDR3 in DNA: TGTGCCAGCAGCCAAGATCCCGGGAGGGGACAATATGGCTACACCTTC.

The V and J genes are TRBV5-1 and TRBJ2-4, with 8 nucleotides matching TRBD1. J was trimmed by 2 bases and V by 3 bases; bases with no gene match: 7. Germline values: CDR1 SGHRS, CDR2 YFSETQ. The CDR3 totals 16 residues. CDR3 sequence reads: CASSSRQGHPKNIQYF. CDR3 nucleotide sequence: TGCGCCAGCAGCTCCAGACAGGGGCATCCCAAAAACATTCAGTACTTC.

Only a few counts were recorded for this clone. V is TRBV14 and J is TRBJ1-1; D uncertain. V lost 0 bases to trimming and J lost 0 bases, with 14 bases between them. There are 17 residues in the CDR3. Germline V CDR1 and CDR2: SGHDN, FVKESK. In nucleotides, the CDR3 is TGTGCCAGCAGCCAAGATTTCGGACGGAGGATGAACACTGAAGCTTTCTTT. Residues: CASSQDFGRRMNTEAFF. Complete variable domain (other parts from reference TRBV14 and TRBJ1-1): EAGVTQFPSHSVIEKGQTVTLRCDPISGHDNLYWYRRVMGKEIKFLLHFVKESKQDESGMPNNRFLAERTGGTYSTLKVQPAELEDSGVYFCASSQDFGRRMNTEAFFGQGTRLTVV.

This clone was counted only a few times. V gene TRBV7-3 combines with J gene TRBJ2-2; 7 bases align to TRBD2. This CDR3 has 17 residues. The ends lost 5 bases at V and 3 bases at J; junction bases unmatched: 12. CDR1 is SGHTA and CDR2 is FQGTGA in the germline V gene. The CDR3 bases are TGTGCCAGCAGCGCCGCCTCCGGAGCGGGATACACCGGGGAGCTGTTTTTT. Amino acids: CASSAASGAGYTGELFF.

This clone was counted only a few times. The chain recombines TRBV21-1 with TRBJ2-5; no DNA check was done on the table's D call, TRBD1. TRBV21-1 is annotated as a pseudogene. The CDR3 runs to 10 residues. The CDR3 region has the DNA TGTGCCAGCAGCAAGGCCTCCCAGTACTTC. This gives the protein CASSKASQYF.